Below are 9 T cell receptor beta chains sequenced from a single sample in a study of blood T cell repertoires in COVID-19. Generated by immunoSEQ multiplex PCR, the TCRdb table keeps only in-frame clones and is missing some. This sample has 180,000 or so clones; 86% occur once, and the top ten carry 7% to 10%. The specimen was PBMCs or T cells enriched from blood (not recorded which). Receptor source: a woman aged 25-40 years who had recovered from COVID-19.

This clone was seen only once. V usage is TRBV19 and J usage is TRBJ2-1; D is perhaps TRBD2 (5 bases). Germline CDR1 and CDR2: LNHDA and SQIVND (reference sequence). CDR3 length: 15 amino acids. Deletions cut 4 bases from V and 5 bases from J, with 15 bases between. CDR3 protein: CASSKTGIEDNEQFF. DNA for the CDR3: TGTGCCAGTAGTAAAACCGGGATCGAGGACAATGAGCAGTTCTTC.

This rearrangement joins TRBV7-3 to TRBJ2-1, with 7 bases lining up with TRBD2. The CDR3 loop spans 16 amino acids. After removal of 2 bases from V and 6 bases from J, the junction contained 10 bases not matched to a gene. The V gene's germline CDR1 is SGHTA and CDR2 FQGTGA. The chain's CDR3 is CASSLSGGYRGNEQFF. Here the CDR3 DNA reads TGTGCCAGCAGCTTATCCGGGGGGTACAGAGGCAATGAGCAGTTCTTC.

The chain carries TRBV28 and TRBJ1-5, with D perhaps matching TRBD1 (5 bases). The V gene lost 9 bases and the J gene lost 2 bases, with 20 bases spanning the gap. The CDR3 runs to 16 residues. Per germline, CDR1 MDHEN and CDR2 SYDVKM. The CDR3 nucleotides read TGTGCCAGTTTAAGTTGGGGACTCGGGGGCAATCAGCCCCAGCATTTT. Translating gives CASLSWGLGGNQPQHF.

The V and J genes are TRBV19 and TRBJ1-1, with D possibly matching TRBD1 (6 bases). Trimming left V 0 bases short and J 4 bases short, with 12 bases between. Germline V gene sequence: CDR1 LNHDA, CDR2 SQIVND (reference sequence). The CDR3 consists of 15 residues. The DNA for the CDR3 is TGTGCCAGTAGTATAGATGGCAGGGGTGGCACTGAAGCTTTCTTT. It encodes CASSIDGRGGTEAFF.

This sequence joins TRBV29-1 and TRBJ2-2, with D maybe TRBD2 (7 bases). Germline V CDR1 and CDR2: SQVTM, ANQGSEA. V was trimmed by 2 bases and J by 4 bases, leaving 11 bases between them. The CDR3 is 14 residues long. CDR3 nucleotides: TGCAGCGTTGAAAGGGGGGGCTCCACCGGGGAGCTGTTTTTT. Amino acid sequence: CSVERGGSTGELFF.

The DNA for the CDR3 is TGCGCCAGCAGCCAAGTGGGAGGGAGGGCCCACAATGAGCAGTTCTTC. Its protein is CASSQVGGRAHNEQFF. This chain connects TRBV4-1 to TRBJ2-1, with 7 positions matching TRBD2. Germline-derived CDR1 and CDR2 are MGHRA and YSYEKL. With 1 base clipped from V and 5 bases from J, the junction kept 8 bases outside the gene matches. The CDR3 is 16 amino acids.

J is TRBJ1-1 and V is TRBV19, with D tentatively TRBD1 (6 bases). The CDR3 consists of 13 residues. Per the germline V gene, CDR1 is LNHDA and CDR2 is SQIVND (reference sequence). Trimming took 8 bases from V and 1 from J, leaving 11 bases between them. The DNA of the CDR3 is TGTGCCAGTTCGGACAGACCGAACACTGAAGCTTTCTTT. Translating it yields CASSDRPNTEAFF.

The rearrangement links TRBV7-3 to TRBJ2-2, with 8 bases lining up with TRBD1. The CDR3 is 17 amino acids. CDR1 is SGHTA and CDR2 is FQGTGA in the germline V gene. Trimming cost V 1 base and J 4 bases; bases outside gene matches: 8. CDR3 DNA sequence: TGTGCCAGCAGCTTAAACCCCGACAGGGGAAGCACCGGGGAGCTGTTTTTT. It encodes CASSLNPDRGSTGELFF.

The chain carries TRBV6-5 and TRBJ1-1; no definite D call. CDR1 and CDR2 from the germline V gene are MNHEY and SVGAGI. V shed 6 bases and J shed 8 bases, with 13 bases lying between them. The CDR3 totals 12 residues. In nucleotides, the CDR3 is TGTGCCAGCAGGAAATCCCGGAGAGAAGCTTTCTTT. Translation gives CASRKSRREAFF.